Sequencing of this TCR beta chain was carried out in a study of vaccination and CD4 T cells after COVID-19. Whole-study context: Two doses of either BNT162b2 or mRNA-1273 vaccine were given to participants. Ranging from 14 to 241, the interval between dose two and post-vaccine sampling had a median of 72 days.

CDR1 is MNHNS and CDR2 is SASEGT in the germline V gene. Trimming pared 6 bases from V and 1 base from J, leaving 6 bases between. The CDR3 loop spans 13 amino acids. Treatment of the sample: roughly 10-day PBMC culture with coronavirus spike peptide pools or control peptides (ViraFEST assay). This clonotype showed up just once. Its antigen is currently unknown. The assay that was used to sequence DNA from cultured CD4+ T cells was the Oncomine TCR Beta short-read assay. From the PCR reads, TCRdb called clonotypes with MiXCR, one entry per CDR3 protein. Of about 30,000 distinct CDR3 sequences in the sample, about 60% are singletons; the top ten hold 17%.

The sample in question was CD4+ T cells from blood, cultured in vitro, obtained after SARS-CoV-2 vaccination. The J gene is TRBJ2-2, the V gene TRBV6-1; no reliable D call. The receptor was derived from a human donor who received a COVID-19 vaccine. The CDR3 DNA reads TGTGCCAGCAGCAACAGGAACACCGGGGAGCTGTTTTTT. The encoded protein is CASSNRNTGELFF.